A single sample is the source of the 4 T cell receptor beta chains below, sequenced in a study of shared clonotypes between healthy human individuals. CD8 cells regarded as naive lacked CD45RO, were positively chosen for CCR7, and omitted terminally differentiated effector memory CD45RA+ cells. Repertoires were generated with immunoSEQ multiplex PCR, while TCRdb's copy carries only in-frame clones and drops some. Of approximately 590,000 clones in the sample, about 95% are singletons; the top ten hold roughly 0.1%. Material for sequencing was naive CD8+ T cells sorted from blood. The receptors were sampled from a woman aged 25 to 39 in good health.

This clone was observed a few times. Different DNA sequences within this sample yield the same CDR3. The chain links TRBV20-1 to TRBJ2-7; the D gene is possibly TRBD2 (5 bases). Deletions cut 4 bases from V and 3 bases from J, with 7 bases between. Germline lookup yields CDR1 DFQATT and CDR2 SNEGSKA (reference sequence). The length of the CDR3 is 11 residues. The CDR3 DNA is TGCAGTGCTAAACTAGTCTACGAGCAGTACTTC. Residues: CSAKLVYEQYF.

The rearrangement links TRBV4-1 to TRBJ1-1; D remains unclear. The germline V gene encodes CDR1 MGHRA and CDR2 YSYEKL. This CDR3 is 14 amino acids long. With 4 bases removed from V and 7 bases from J, the gap between germline ends came to 16 bases. The CDR3 loop reads CASSPQEGTLEAFF. The CDR3 DNA reads TGCGCCAGCAGCCCACAAGAGGGTACGCTTGAAGCTTTCTTT.

The genes are TRBV4-2 and TRBJ2-2; 7 nucleotides match TRBD2. The V gene end was trimmed by 1 base and the J gene end by 3 bases; junction bases not matched to a gene: 8. CDR1 LGHNA and CDR2 YNFKEQ come from the germline V gene. This CDR3 region has 17 residues. CDR3 loop: CASSQVGDSGHTGELFF. The CDR3 nucleotides are TGTGCCAGCAGCCAAGTAGGTGATAGCGGGCACACCGGGGAGCTGTTTTTT.

The chain is built from TRBV19 and TRBJ1-2, with D possibly being TRBD1 (5 bases). V lost 5 bases, J lost 4 bases, and 17 bases lay in between. The germline gives CDR1 LNHDA, CDR2 SQIVND (reference sequence). The CDR3 consists of 15 residues. The CDR3 protein is CASSPDAGTIYGYTF. CDR3 sequence (DNA): TGTGCCAGTAGTCCAGATGCCGGGACCATCTATGGCTACACCTTC. The full variable domain, in which reference TRBV19 and TRBJ1-2 provide the parts outside the CDR3, is DGGITQSPKYLFRKEGQNVTLSCEQNLNHDAMYWYRQDPGQGLRLIYYSQIVNDFQKGDIAEGYSVSREKKESFPLTVTSAQKNPTAFYLCASSPDAGTIYGYTFGSGTRLTVV.